What follows is one TCR beta chain and its context. CDR1 is KGHSH, CDR2 LQKENI, per germline. This CDR3 is built from 15 residues. Losses at the gene ends were 2 bases for V and 3 bases for J; bases not matched to a gene: 7. The data derive from a study of cytomegalovirus exposure and HLA in healthy donors. Researchers ran the PCR with 60 Vbeta and 13 Jbeta primers. Repertoires were generated with immunoSEQ multiplex PCR, while TCRdb's copy carries only in-frame clones and drops some. The table lists 75,000 to 95,000 clones. This rearrangement joins TRBV18 to TRBJ2-7; 7 bases line up with TRBD1. Sequenced sample: PBMCs. The TCR was taken from a man aged 30-40 years in good health and CMV-seronegative. CDR3 amino acids: CASSPFGTADYEQYF. DNA of the CDR3: TGTGCCAGCTCACCATTCGGGACAGCTGACTACGAGCAGTACTTC.